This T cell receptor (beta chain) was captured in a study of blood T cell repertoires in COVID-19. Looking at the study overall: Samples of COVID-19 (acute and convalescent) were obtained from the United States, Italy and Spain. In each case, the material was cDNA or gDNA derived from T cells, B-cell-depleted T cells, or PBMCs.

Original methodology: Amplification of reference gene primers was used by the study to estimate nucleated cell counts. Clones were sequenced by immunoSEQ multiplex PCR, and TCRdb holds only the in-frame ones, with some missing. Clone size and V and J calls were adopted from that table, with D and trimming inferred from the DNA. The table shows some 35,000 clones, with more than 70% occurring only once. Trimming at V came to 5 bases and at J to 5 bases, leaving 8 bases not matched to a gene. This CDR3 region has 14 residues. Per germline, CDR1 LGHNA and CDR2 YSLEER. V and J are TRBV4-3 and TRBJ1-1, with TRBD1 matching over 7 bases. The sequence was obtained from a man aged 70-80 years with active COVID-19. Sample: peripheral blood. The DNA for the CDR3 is TGCGCCAGCAGCAAACGACAGGGACGTACTGAAGCTTTCTTT. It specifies CASSKRQGRTEAFF.